A selection of T cell receptor beta chains follows, all from one sample in a study of blood T cell repertoires in COVID-19. Profiling relied on immunoSEQ multiplex PCR, and the TCRdb table lists in-frame clones only, not all of them. The repertoire holds around 55,000 clones, with 85% as singletons. The sample taken for sequencing was peripheral blood. Receptors originate from a human donor in a cohort sampled during active COVID-19. Both conserved end residues are part of each CDR3. Each record gives: D gene, clone size, J gene, V gene, CDR3 DNA, CDR3 protein. D genes are given only for firm matches. A row's size may be missing; if present it is once, few, many or a size class.

TRBD2 | NA | TRBJ2-3 | TRBV30 | TGTGCCTGTATAACCGGGACTACCTACACAGATACGCAGTATTTT | CACITGTTYTDTQYF
NA | once | TRBJ2-7 | TRBV5-1 | TGCGCCAGCAGCTTGGGGACTGGCCCGCCCTACGAGCAGTACTTC | CASSLGTGPPYEQYF
NA | NA | TRBJ1-1 | TRBV5-6 | TGTGCCAGCAGCCCGGATAGCGGAGTTGGGAACACTGAAGCTTTCTTT | CASSPDSGVGNTEAFF
TRBD2 | NA | TRBJ2-7 | TRBV5-4 | TGTGCCAGCAGCACAGGACTAGCGGGATACTACGAGCAGTACTTC | CASSTGLAGYYEQYF
NA | once | TRBJ2-3 | TRBV5-1 | TGCGCCAGCAGCTTGCTAGTTGGAGATACGCAGTATTTT | CASSLLVGDTQYF
NA | NA | TRBJ2-7 | TRBV30 | TGTGCCTGGAGTCCAAGGACAACTCCGTGGCACGAGCAGTACTTC | CAWSPRTTPWHEQYF
TRBD2 | NA | TRBJ2-3 | TRBV6-5 | TGTGCCAGCAGTCGTAGCGGGGCCACAGATACGCAGTATTTT | CASSRSGATDTQYF
TRBD2 | NA | TRBJ2-7 | TRBV19 | TGTGCCAGTAGTCCGGGACTAGCAGGCGAGCAGTACTTC | CASSPGLAGEQYF
TRBD1 | NA | TRBJ2-1 | TRBV9 | TGTGCCAGCAGCGTAGGGCCCCTTACAGGGGGCGAGGTTGAGCAGTTCTTC | CASSVGPLTGGEVEQFF
TRBD1 | NA | TRBJ2-5 | TRBV5-1 | TGCGCCAGCAGCTTGGCGGGACAGGGTTTGGAGACCCAGTACTTC | CASSLAGQGLETQYF
NA | NA | TRBJ1-5 | TRBV7-2 | TGTGCCAGCAGCTTAGGCGGATTATATAGCAATCAGCCCCAGCATTTT | CASSLGGLYSNQPQHF
NA | NA | TRBJ1-1 | TRBV5-6 | TGTGCCAGCAGCCCTCAGGGAAGGTTGGAAGCTTTCTTT | CASSPQGRLEAFF
TRBD1 | NA | TRBJ2-1 | TRBV4-2 | TGTGCCAGCAGCTTACCCGGGACAGGGGGGAATGAGCAGTTCTTC | CASSLPGTGGNEQFF
TRBD2 | NA | TRBJ2-1 | TRBV7-3 | TGTGCCAGCAGCTCGACTAGCGGGTTCTACAATGAGCAGTTCTTC | CASSSTSGFYNEQFF
NA | few | TRBJ2-7 | TRBV27 | TGTGCCAGCAGTCCCTCAGGTACCTACGAGCAGTACTTC | CASSPSGTYEQYF
TRBD1 | NA | TRBJ2-5 | TRBV6-5 | TGTGCCAGCAGTTACTTCCAGGGGGCCGGGGAGACCCAGTACTTC | CASSYFQGAGETQYF
TRBD2 | NA | TRBJ2-3 | TRBV27 | TGTGCCAGCAACCGACTAGCGGCTAACACAGATACGCAGTATTTT | CASNRLAANTDTQYF
NA | few | TRBJ1-6 | TRBV27 | TGTGCTTCCTCCAGATCTTCTAATTCACCCCTCCACTTT | CASSRSSNSPLHF
TRBD1 | NA | TRBJ1-6 | TRBV28 | TGTGCCAGCATTTCGTCTGGGACAGGGGGCCGATCACCCCTCCACTTT | CASISSGTGGRSPLHF
NA | once | TRBJ2-5 | TRBV5-1 | TGCGCCAGCAGCTTGGATGGGGCAGAGACCCAGTACTTC | CASSLDGAETQYF
NA | NA | TRBJ2-1 | TRBV7-3 | TGTGCCAGCAGTCCCGGGGGCTACAATGAGCAGTTCTTC | CASSPGGYNEQFF
TRBD2 | NA | TRBJ2-3 | TRBV6-4 | TGTGCCAGCAGTGACTCCTTCTCCATAGCGGGAGCTGGAGATACGCAGTATTTT | CASSDSFSIAGAGDTQYF
NA | once | TRBJ2-7 | TRBV6-5 | TGTGCCAGCAGACCTAGCTGGGGAGCTGGCGAGCAGTACTTC | CASRPSWGAGEQYF
NA | NA | TRBJ2-1 | TRBV28 | TGTGCCAGCAGTTCCCGAATGGTGAGGTACCACAATGAGCAGTTCTTC | CASSSRMVRYHNEQFF
NA | NA | TRBJ2-7 | TRBV7-2 | TGTGCCAGCAGCTTACAGGGTTACGAGCAGTACTTC | CASSLQGYEQYF
NA | NA | TRBJ1-5 | TRBV27 | TGTGCCAGCAGTCTACCCTGGGGCAGGGGTATTTCAAGCAATCAGCCCCAGCATTTT | CASSLPWGRGISSNQPQHF
TRBD1 | NA | TRBJ2-2 | TRBV7-2 | TGTGCCAGCAGCTTTCAGCAGGGGGCGGCCGGGGAGCTGTTTTTT | CASSFQQGAAGELFF
TRBD2 | NA | TRBJ2-1 | TRBV28 | TGTGCCAGCCAGACTAGCGGGAGTGGAACTTACTGTTTCTTC | CASQTSGSGTYCFF
TRBD2 | NA | TRBJ2-1 | TRBV6-5 | TGTGCCAGCAGCGGACTAGCGGGATCGCGCTTCTTC | CASSGLAGSRFF
TRBD2 | NA | TRBJ2-5 | TRBV6-5 | TGTGCCAGCAGTTCGGGACTAGTCCCTAAAGAGACCCAGTACTTC | CASSSGLVPKETQYF
TRBD1 | NA | TRBJ1-1 | TRBV5-6 | TGTGCCAGCAGCGCAGGGGGCACTGAAGCTTTCTTT | CASSAGGTEAFF
TRBD2 | NA | TRBJ2-7 | TRBV24-1 | TGTGCCACCAGTGATGGGGGACTAGCGGGAGCTCAGTACGAGCAGTACTTC | CATSDGGLAGAQYEQYF
NA | NA | TRBJ1-4 | TRBV5-6 | TGTGCCAGCAGTTTGATAAATGAAAAACTGTTTTTT | CASSLINEKLFF
TRBD1 | NA | TRBJ1-1 | TRBV7-2 | TGTGCCAGCAGCTTAAAGGCAGGGGGCAGCGGTGAAGCTTTCTTT | CASSLKAGGSGEAFF
NA | NA | TRBJ1-2 | TRBV5-1 | TGCGCCAGCAGCGCGACAGGAGCTAACTATGGCTACACCTTC | CASSATGANYGYTF
NA | few | TRBJ1-1 | TRBV4-1 | TGCGCCAGCAGCCATGTACACGCTGAAGCTTTCTTT | CASSHVHAEAFF
TRBD1 | NA | TRBJ2-5 | TRBV5-1 | TGCGCCAGCAGCTCCCAACAGGGGGAGGAGACCCAGTACTTC | CASSSQQGEETQYF
NA | NA | TRBJ2-2 | TRBV11-3 | TGTGCCAGCAGCGTGCTGGAGGGCACCGGGGAGCTGTTTTTT | CASSVLEGTGELFF
TRBD1 | NA | TRBJ1-1 | TRBV28 | TGTGCCAGCAGTTTCTTTCGGACAGGGGACACTGAAGCTTTCTTT | CASSFFRTGDTEAFF
TRBD1 | NA | TRBJ1-4 | TRBV6-5 | TGTGCCAGCAGTCCGACAGGGCTGTCTAATGAAAAACTGTTTTTT | CASSPTGLSNEKLFF
NA | NA | TRBJ1-5 | TRBV6-6 | TGTGCCAGCAGTTCTACCGGGACACTTAGCAATCAGCCCCAGCATTTT | CASSSTGTLSNQPQHF
NA | NA | TRBJ1-5 | TRBV18 | TGTGCCAGCTCACCAGACAGTCGTAATCAGCCCCAGCATTTT | CASSPDSRNQPQHF
NA | NA | TRBJ1-4 | TRBV2 | TGTGCCAGCACAGTGCAGTCAACTAATGAAAAACTGTTTTTT | CASTVQSTNEKLFF
TRBD2 | NA | TRBJ2-2 | TRBV30 | TGTGCCTGGAGTCCCCCCGGGACTACAAACACCGGGGAGCTGTTTTTT | CAWSPPGTTNTGELFF
NA | NA | TRBJ2-7 | TRBV19 | TGTGCCAGTAGTCTAGGAGAGGGGGTGACGCAGTACTTC | CASSLGEGVTQYF
TRBD1 | NA | TRBJ1-6 | TRBV19 | TGTGCCAGTAGTGCTGGACAGGCTGGAAATTCACCCCTCCACTTT | CASSAGQAGNSPLHF
TRBD2 | NA | TRBJ2-3 | TRBV3-1/TRBV3-2 | TGTGCCAGCAGCCAAGATCGTGGGGGACTAGCGGGAGGAACGCAGTATTTT | CASSQDRGGLAGGTQYF
NA | NA | TRBJ2-5 | TRBV19 | TGTGCCAGTAGTATCTACGCAGGACAAGAGACCCAGTACTTC | CASSIYAGQETQYF
NA | NA | TRBJ2-3 | TRBV6-6 | TGTGCCAGCAGTTTAAGCACAGATACGCAGTATTTT | CASSLSTDTQYF
TRBD1 | NA | TRBJ2-5 | TRBV7-9 | TGTGCCAGCAGCCACCCCAGGGGGCTGGGGGAGACCCAGTACTTC | CASSHPRGLGETQYF
TRBD1 | NA | TRBJ2-7 | TRBV11-2 | TGTGCCAGCAGCTTGGGACAGTCCTACGAGCAGTACTTC | CASSLGQSYEQYF
TRBD2 | NA | TRBJ2-1 | TRBV28 | TGTGCCAGCAATACTCAAAGGACTAGCGGGAGGGCAGGTGAGCAGTTCTTC | CASNTQRTSGRAGEQFF
TRBD1 | NA | TRBJ2-3 | TRBV6-5 | TGTGCCACTCAACAGGGGGCAGATACGCAGTATTTT | CATQQGADTQYF